Each of the 31 T cell receptor beta chains below was sequenced from the same sample in a study of identical twins. TCRdb passed the 5' RACE reads through MiXCR, listing each CDR3 protein once. The data hold more than 650,000 distinct CDR3 sequences, with 5.5% to 6.5% observed a single time. The sequenced sample was naive T cells sorted from blood. The receptors shown here come from a young man in good health.

This clonotype has a count of ten or more. V gene TRBV20-1 combines with J gene TRBJ2-1; TRBD2 matches at 11 bases. The CDR3 runs to 17 residues. V was pared by 3 bases and J by 9 bases, with 16 bases of the junction left unmatched. Per the germline V gene, CDR1 is DFQATT and CDR2 is SNEGSKA (reference sequence). CDR3 loop: CSARSQSVAGGYGEQFF. In DNA form, the CDR3 reads TGCAGTGCTAGGTCCCAGTCCGTAGCGGGAGGGTACGGTGAGCAGTTCTTC.

This clonotype was picked up many times. This chain joins TRBV10-3 and TRBJ2-5; TRBD2 aligns across 8 bases. Germline CDR1 is ENHRY and CDR2 is SYGVKD. Trimming took 6 bases from V and 3 from J; bases not matched to a gene: 3. The CDR3 runs 13 residues. CDR3 region: CAIRLAVEETQYF. The CDR3 DNA reads as TGTGCCATCAGACTAGCGGTCGAAGAGACCCAGTACTTC.

V usage is TRBV5-1 and J usage is TRBJ2-7, with 13 positions matching TRBD2. The trim removed 0 bases at V and 2 bases at J, leaving 2 bases unmatched. CDR1 and CDR2 from the germline V gene are SGHRS and YFSETQ. This CDR3 comprises 16 residues. CDR3 sequence: CASSLGTSGSAYEQYV. CDR3 DNA sequence: TGCGCCAGCAGCTTGGGGACTAGCGGGAGTGCCTACGAGCAGTACGTC.

Only a few counts were recorded for this clonotype. CDR3 protein: CASSLDGSANYGYTF. In DNA, the CDR3 is TGTGCCAGCAGCTTGGACGGGTCGGCTAACTATGGCTACACCTTC. The chain joins TRBV7-2 to TRBJ1-2; D uncertain. CDR3 length equals 15 residues. The germline V gene encodes CDR1 SGHTA and CDR2 FQGNSA. Trimming removed 3 bases at V and 0 bases at J, with 11 bases between.

V and J are TRBV30 and TRBJ2-5; possible D gene TRBD2, 6 bases. V gave up 2 bases and J gave up 5 bases, with 12 bases separating them. Germline assignment: CDR1 GTSNPN and CDR2 SVGIG (reference sequence). The CDR3 runs to 13 residues. CDR3 bases: TGTGCCTGGAGTTCCCTCCGGGGGGAGACCCAGTACTTC. Protein: CAWSSLRGETQYF.

This clonotype was detected only a few times. The gene calls are TRBV27 and TRBJ1-5; D ambiguous. The germline V gene has CDR1 MNHEY and CDR2 SMNVEV (reference sequence). The CDR3 is made up of 13 amino acids. Between the trimmed V and J ends, which lost 5 bases and 1 base, there was a span of 6 bases. CDR3 residues: CASSGLSNQPQHF. The CDR3 bases are TGTGCCAGCAGTGGACTGAGCAATCAGCCCCAGCATTTT.

The genes are TRBV5-6 and TRBJ2-1; no firm D call. The V end lost 1 base, the J end lost 8 bases, and 16 bases lay between the germline ends. The CDR3 has 15 residues. Per the germline V gene, CDR1 is SGHDT and CDR2 is YYEEEE. Here the CDR3 DNA reads TGTGCCAGCAGCTTGTCGGTTGGCCTGTCGTATGAGCAGTTCTTC. Translating gives CASSLSVGLSYEQFF.

In its sample, this clonotype was seen many times. The chain combines TRBV6-5 with TRBJ2-2; D may be TRBD2 (5 bases). Germline V gene lookup returns CDR1 MNHEY and CDR2 SVGAGI. This CDR3 spans 12 amino acids. V shed 11 bases and J shed 8 bases, with 15 bases lying between them. CDR3 amino acids: CAAGGQSGELFF. DNA of the CDR3: TGTGCCGCGGGCGGGCAGTCGGGGGAGCTGTTTTTT.

This clonotype has a count of ten or more. The rearrangement joins TRBV20-1 to TRBJ2-2, with 9 positions matching TRBD2. V trimming: 1 base; J trimming: 5 bases; junction bases outside the gene matches: 5. The CDR3 runs to 15 residues. Germline V gene sequence: CDR1 DFQATT, CDR2 SNEGSKA (reference sequence). CDR3 sequence reads: CSARVGTSNTGELFF. DNA of the CDR3: TGCAGTGCTAGAGTTGGGACTAGCAATACCGGGGAGCTGTTTTTT.

In this sample, this clonotype turned up a few times. V is TRBV2 and J is TRBJ1-5; no clear D gene. The V end lost 6 bases, the J end lost 5 bases, and 11 bases lay between the germline ends. The CDR3 length is 13 residues. CDR1 is SNHLY, CDR2 FYNNEI, per germline. The CDR3 coding sequence is TGTGCCAGCAGGAAGGATGAGCATCAGCCCCAGCATTTT. Translating gives CASRKDEHQPQHF.

This clonotype was seen many times. The chain carries TRBV20-1 and TRBJ2-5; 7 bases fit TRBD2. The CDR3 spans 17 residues. Germline-derived CDR1 and CDR2 are DFQATT and SNEGSKA (reference sequence). Trimming cost V 3 bases and J 5 bases; bases outside gene matches: 18. The CDR3 bases are TGCAGTGCTAGGGGGAACGAGCGGGACCTTCTCGACGAGACCCAGTACTTC. This encodes CSARGNERDLLDETQYF.

This clonotype came up a few times. J is TRBJ2-7 and V is TRBV2, with TRBD1 matching over 9 bases. CDR1 is SNHLY, CDR2 FYNNEI, per germline. V shed 7 bases and J 0 bases; nucleotides not matched to a gene: 7. The CDR3 is 15 residues long. The CDR3, as DNA: TGTGCCAGCAAAGGGACAGGGAGTACCTCCTACGAGCAGTACTTC. Translation: CASKGTGSTSYEQYF.

The chain couples TRBV2 to TRBJ2-5; D is ambiguous. The CDR3 has 17 amino acids. CDR1 and CDR2 (germline): SNHLY, FYNNEI. V was shortened by 6 bases and J by 3 bases, with 23 bases between the two germline ends. CDR3 region: CASRGLFGVDMKETQYF. The CDR3 DNA follows: TGTGCCAGCAGGGGCCTTTTTGGAGTGGATATGAAAGAGACCCAGTACTTC.

This clonotype was seen ten or more times. CDR3 amino acids: CASSQDATAGEQYF. The CDR3 DNA is TGCGCCAGCAGCCAAGATGCCACCGCGGGTGAGCAGTACTTC. The chain combines TRBV4-3 with TRBJ2-7; D might be TRBD2 (5 bases). The V end was cut by 0 bases, the J end by 7 bases, with 13 bases between. The CDR3 is made up of 14 amino acids. CDR1 is LGHNA and CDR2 is YSLEER in the germline V gene.

This clonotype was recorded many times. The chain has TRBV3-1 and TRBJ2-3; 8 bases agree with TRBD1. Unmatched junction bases numbered 4, after V lost 2 bases and J lost 3 bases. The CDR3 covers 15 residues. Germline V gene lookup returns CDR1 LGHDT and CDR2 YNNKEL (reference sequence). CDR3 amino acids: CASSQQGAGTDTQYF. CDR3 in DNA: TGTGCCAGCAGCCAACAGGGGGCAGGGACAGATACGCAGTATTTT.

This chain connects TRBV27 to TRBJ1-5; no clear D gene. The ends were cut back, 5 bases at V and 1 base at J, with 9 bases in the middle. Germline V gives CDR1 MNHEY, CDR2 SMNVEV (reference sequence). The CDR3 covers 14 residues. The chain's CDR3 is CASSPGLSNQPQHF. The CDR3, as DNA: TGTGCCAGCAGTCCAGGACTGAGCAATCAGCCCCAGCATTTT.

Only a few counts were recorded for this clonotype. The chain is built from TRBV4-2 and TRBJ2-4, with TRBD2 matching over 9 bases. This CDR3 is 19 amino acids long. Germline values: CDR1 LGHNA, CDR2 YNFKEQ. Unmatched junction bases numbered 9, after V lost 0 bases and J lost 0 bases. The CDR3 spells CASSQDSLTSGLAKNIQYF. In DNA form, the CDR3 reads TGTGCCAGCAGCCAAGATTCGTTGACTAGCGGACTAGCCAAAAACATTCAGTACTTC.

This clonotype was seen at least ten times. The chain couples TRBV29-1 to TRBJ2-7; TRBD1 matches at 9 bases. Germline CDR1 reads SQVTM; CDR2 reads ANQGSEA. The length of the CDR3 is 12 residues. Trimming cost V 3 bases and J 5 bases; bases outside gene matches: 2. CDR3 in amino acids: CSVETGGDEQYF. CDR3 bases: TGCAGCGTTGAGACAGGGGGAGACGAGCAGTACTTC.

In this sample, this clonotype turned up many times. The chain links TRBV5-1 to TRBJ1-1; D not resolved. This CDR3 spans 15 amino acids. Per the germline V gene, CDR1 is SGHRS and CDR2 is YFSETQ. The ends were cut back, 0 bases at V and 4 bases at J, with 13 bases in the middle. The CDR3 region is CASSLALSDVTEAFF. The CDR3 nucleotides read TGCGCCAGCAGCTTGGCCCTTTCGGACGTCACTGAAGCTTTCTTT.

There are a few counts of this clonotype. V usage is TRBV27 and J usage is TRBJ1-5, with D tentatively TRBD1 (5 bases). Trimming left V 8 bases short and J 5 bases short, with 10 bases between. Germline CDR1 is MNHEY and CDR2 is SMNVEV (reference sequence). The CDR3 loop spans 12 amino acids. Here the CDR3 DNA reads TGTGCCAGCGGGGGGACTCATCAGCCCCAGCATTTT. This gives the protein CASGGTHQPQHF.

There are many counts of this clonotype. This chain uses TRBV15 with TRBJ1-1; D is unclear. V shed 1 base and J shed 5 bases, with 8 bases lying between them. CDR1 and CDR2 from the germline V gene are LNHNV and YYDKDF (reference sequence). This CDR3 comprises 13 residues. Here the CDR3 reads CATSRVGGTEAFF. The CDR3 DNA sequence: TGTGCCACCAGCAGAGTTGGAGGGACTGAAGCTTTCTTT.

This clonotype occurred many times. The DNA of the CDR3 is TGTGCCACCAGCAGAGTTGGGGGCGTGAACATTCAGTACTTC. Residues: CATSRVGGVNIQYF. This chain connects TRBV15 to TRBJ2-4; maybe TRBD1 (6 bases). Trimming stripped 1 base from V and 7 bases from J, with 11 bases between. The CDR3 runs 14 residues. Germline CDR1 and CDR2: LNHNV and YYDKDF (reference sequence).

The genes are TRBV7-9 and TRBJ1-4; 7 bases fit TRBD1. J lost 5 bases, V lost 0 bases, and 6 bases had no gene match. The CDR3 is 16 residues long. Germline CDR1 reads SEHNR; CDR2 reads FQNEAQ (reference sequence). The CDR3 loop is CASSLAVAGGNEKLFF. The CDR3 nucleotides read TGTGCCAGCAGCTTAGCAGTCGCAGGGGGGAATGAAAAACTGTTTTTT.

The chain combines TRBV12-3 or TRBV12-4 with TRBJ1-2; D unresolved. V was pared by 5 bases and J by 2 bases, with 12 bases between. The CDR3 runs to 14 residues. The CDR3 region has the DNA TGTGCCAGCAGTGGCGAGGGTCCCAACTATGGCTACACCTTC. Translating gives CASSGEGPNYGYTF.

V is TRBV10-1 and J is TRBJ2-1; D is possibly TRBD1 or TRBD2 (5 bases each). This CDR3 contains 15 residues. The V gene's germline CDR1 is WNHNN and CDR2 SYGVQD (reference sequence). The germline V and J ends were trimmed by 7 bases and 0 bases, with 13 bases remaining between them. CDR3 sequence (DNA): TGCGCCAGCAATGGGGGAGTTGGCTCCTACAATGAGCAGTTCTTC. Amino acid sequence: CASNGGVGSYNEQFF.

The chain couples TRBV12-3 or TRBV12-4 to TRBJ2-5; TRBD1 aligns across 7 bases. J was trimmed by 7 bases and V by 5 bases; bases with no gene match: 16. This CDR3 has 16 residues. The CDR3 sequence is CASSIKGASPIATQYF. CDR3 nucleotides: TGTGCCAGCAGTATTAAGGGGGCCTCCCCGATAGCGACCCAGTACTTC.

This clonotype was detected ten times or more. V gene TRBV15 combines with J gene TRBJ2-3; 7 nucleotides line up with TRBD2. The J segment lost 2 bases and the V segment lost 1 base, leaving 6 bases of the junction unmatched. CDR3 size: 16 residues. The germline V gene has CDR1 LNHNV and CDR2 YYDKDF (reference sequence). This CDR3 reads CATSRVGAGITDTQYF. In nucleotides, the CDR3 is TGTGCCACCAGCAGAGTGGGAGCGGGAATCACAGATACGCAGTATTTT. Based on the CDR3 plus reference TRBV15 and TRBJ2-3, the full variable domain is DAMVIQNPRYQVTQFGKPVTLSCSQTLNHNVMYWYQQKSSQAPKLLFHYYDKDFNNEADTPDNFQSRRPNTSFCFLDIRSPGLGDTAMYLCATSRVGAGITDTQYFGPGTRLTVL.

This clonotype occurred many times. The J gene is TRBJ1-2, the V gene TRBV9; weak D call: TRBD1 (6 bases). The CDR3 covers 15 residues. Germline V lookup: CDR1 SGDLS, CDR2 YYNGEE. With 1 base removed from V and 2 bases from J, the gap between germline ends came to 12 bases. CDR3 protein: CASSVRGETNYGYTF. Here the CDR3 DNA reads TGTGCCAGCAGCGTAAGGGGGGAGACGAACTATGGCTACACCTTC.

The V call is TRBV3-1, the J call TRBJ2-7; 7 positions match TRBD1. Germline trimming cut 0 bases from V and 6 bases from J; bases unmatched to any gene: 2. The CDR3 runs to 13 residues. Germline V gene lookup returns CDR1 LGHDT and CDR2 YNNKEL (reference sequence). CDR3 loop: CASSQDNRGEQYV. The DNA for the CDR3 is TGTGCCAGCAGCCAAGATAACAGGGGCGAGCAGTACGTC.

In this sample, this clonotype turned up a few times. V gene TRBV15 combines with J gene TRBJ2-6; the match to TRBD1 covers 7 bases. The trim removed 3 bases at V and 2 bases at J, leaving 7 bases unmatched. CDR1 LNHNV and CDR2 YYDKDF come from the germline V gene (reference sequence). This CDR3 is built from 17 residues. The CDR3 spells CATSSEEDRAGANVLTF. CDR3 DNA: TGTGCCACCAGCAGTGAGGAAGACAGGGCTGGGGCCAACGTCCTGACTTTC.

The chain carries TRBV20-1 and TRBJ2-1; D uncertain. Germline V gives CDR1 DFQATT, CDR2 SNEGSKA (reference sequence). The CDR3 is 11 residues long. CDR3 coding DNA: TGCGCCGCCGAGGACTACAATGAGCAGTTCTTC. Its translation: CAAEDYNEQFF.